This T cell receptor beta chain originates from a study of T cells in Graves' hyperthyroidism and ophthalmopathy (dated by TCRdb to 2018 to 2020). In terms of the full investigation: Peripheral blood was collected at initial diagnosis, before any treatment. TCR Vbeta CDR3 sequencing of roughly 140 peripheral blood samples (about 45 ophthalmopathy, under 80 hyperthyroidism and some 17 progressor patients) is reported in the paper. An independent validation cohort of fewer than 20 hyperthyroidism patients and 17 patients who later progressed to ophthalmopathy tested prospective prediction of ophthalmopathy. A discovery cohort of about 95 patients, roughly 43 with Graves' ophthalmopathy and under 60 with stable Graves' hyperthyroidism, was used to find distinguishing TCR V-J signatures. The 95 to 100 discovery patients were randomly divided into training and test sets at a 7:3 ratio. After sampling, hyperthyroidism patients received methimazole starting at 30 mg daily, and ophthalmopathy patients received high-dose intravenous methylprednisolone. In six Graves' hyperthyroidism patients, the study also compared T-cell repertoires from thyroid tissue with T-cell repertoires from blood.

Notes on this clonotype: The target of this receptor is not known. Base qualities are missing; no much larger clone stands one base away.

Summary of the overall study and its limitations: Most expanded thyroid clonotypes (frequency above 0.001) were also detected in blood, a finding suggesting that blood repertoires may reflect thyroid immune responses. In validation, the model predicted progression to ophthalmopathy with 65% to 71% sensitivity and less than 80% specificity, a median of roughly seven months before onset. No statistical method was used to set the sample size in advance, and investigators knew the group allocation. In cross-validation, a model built on a 13 V-J signature told ophthalmopathy apart from stable hyperthyroidism with under 90% sensitivity and roughly 81% specificity, and in testing the same model reached 80%/75%.

Hyperthyroidism patients were newly diagnosed, had a disease duration of under 2 months, and were aged 18 to 65 years. Exclusion was applied to patients with uncontrolled infections, other autoimmune diseases, pregnancy or lactation. Clinical symptoms, serum thyroxine and TRAb, thyroid ultrasound, and orbital computed tomography formed the basis for the diagnoses. Blood from progressor patients was drawn when they were first diagnosed with hyperthyroidism, before any ophthalmopathy symptoms appeared. PBMCs were isolated from 8 to 10 ml of fresh peripheral blood by Ficoll-Paque density gradient centrifugation. Progressor patients were initially diagnosed with Graves' hyperthyroidism and developed ophthalmopathy during follow-up. Total RNA was extracted using Trizol reagent, and RNA quality was assessed on an Agilent 2100 Bioanalyzer. The TCR beta CDR3 regions were amplified from RNA transcripts. The first round of RT-PCR for the TCR CDR3 was performed with the HTBI primer set and the Qiagen OneStep RT-PCR kit. A second multiplex PCR round built the libraries, followed by size selection and purification. Libraries were sequenced paired-end with 100 bp reads on an Illumina HiSeq2000. Processing in the source paper ran as follows. SOAPnuke was used to process the raw data, throwing out any read that contained adapters or uncalled bases, had a mean Phred below 15, or lacked an exact constant-primer or identifier match. High-quality paired reads were merged with COPE v1.2.5, and unique nucleotide sequences were defined as clonotypes. MiTCR v1.1 was used to align the clonotypes against IMGT TRBV, TRBD and TRBJ reference segments. Analysis was restricted to V-J combinations with a frequency above 0.0001, which covered 99.2% of repertoires. A TCS score was defined as the ratio between F50 (clonal expansion) and ExV (chaos), using BLOSUM62-based TCRdist between CDR3 peptides within each V-J. Welch's t-statistics and random forest reduced 514 V-J features to 10 to 15, which were used in a naive Bayes classifier (R e1071). The raw public data were reprocessed by TCRdb itself: fastp quality trimming at Q25, MiXCR clonotype calling, in-frame beta chains only. Each CDR3 protein gets just one entry, which takes the most common genes and DNA from the rows behind it. For this entry, the V and J calls and clone size follow TCRdb and not the study's own pipeline. Here the sample has 550,000 to 650,000 distinct CDR3 sequences; around 13% occur a single time. Of the sample, about 5.8% falls within the top ten clones.

Taken from the germline V gene, the CDR1 and CDR2 loops are MGHRA and YSYEKL. The CDR3 numbers 16 residues from cysteine through phenylalanine. The sequence is cut down to CDR3 DNA, 48 bases in frame from base 1. Germline trimming: 0 bases from V, 3 bases from J; junction bases outside gene matches: 8. This chain joins TRBV4-1 to TRBJ2-7; TRBD2 agrees with 7 junctional bases. The clonotype originates from a woman aged 30 to 39 with Graves' hyperthyroidism that later progressed to Graves' ophthalmopathy. Material: blood. The CDR3 protein is CASSQDSSSGDYEQYF. Here is the DNA: TGCGCCAGCAGCCAAGATAGTTCCAGCGGGGACTACGAGCAGTACTTC.